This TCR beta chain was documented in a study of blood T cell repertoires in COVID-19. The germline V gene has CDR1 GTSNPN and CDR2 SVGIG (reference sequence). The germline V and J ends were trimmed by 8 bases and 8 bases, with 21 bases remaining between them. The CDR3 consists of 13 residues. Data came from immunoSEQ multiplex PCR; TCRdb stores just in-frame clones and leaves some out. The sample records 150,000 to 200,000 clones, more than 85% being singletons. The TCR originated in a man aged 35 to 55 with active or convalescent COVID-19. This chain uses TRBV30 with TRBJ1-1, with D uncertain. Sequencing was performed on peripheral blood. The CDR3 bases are TGTGCCGGTAAGCGAACAGCGGAACGAGAAGCTTTCTTT. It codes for CAGKRTAEREAFF.